Shown below are 15 T cell receptor beta chains from a single sample sequenced in a study of cytomegalovirus exposure and HLA in healthy donors. It was with 60 Vbeta and 13 Jbeta primers that the PCR ran. Produced via immunoSEQ multiplex PCR; TCRdb's table is partial and in-frame only. This sample carries about 200,000 clones, around 85% of them seen once, and the ten largest clones take 1.5% to 2%. Sequenced material: PBMCs. The source is a man in his fifties or sixties in good health and CMV-seronegative.

The table lists this clone with a count of one. The genes are TRBV19 and TRBJ2-7, with 9 bases identical to TRBD2. The CDR3 loop spans 14 amino acids. Unmatched junction bases numbered 4, after V lost 4 bases and J lost 3 bases. Per germline, CDR1 LNHDA and CDR2 SQIVND (reference sequence). The CDR3 DNA reads TGTGCCAGTAGTACCAGCGGGAGGCGCTACGAGCAGTACTTC. Translation: CASSTSGRRYEQYF.

The V gene is TRBV18, the J gene TRBJ1-5; TRBD1 agrees at 9 bases. The CDR3 runs to 16 residues. The junction had 7 bases not matched to a gene; V was cut back by 3 bases and J by 4 bases. Germline loops: CDR1 KGHSH, CDR2 LQKENI. The CDR3 coding sequence is TGTGCCAGCTCACCGCCACAGGGGGCTGGAAATCAGCCCCAGCATTTT. Translated, it gives CASSPPQGAGNQPQHF.

This rearrangement joins TRBV27 to TRBJ1-2, with 9 bases identical to TRBD1. V lost 5 bases and J lost 2; bases outside the gene matches: 6. Germline assignment: CDR1 MNHEY and CDR2 SMNVEV (reference sequence). The CDR3 sequence is 15 residues long. The CDR3 DNA reads as TGTGCCAGCAGTCCACAGGGGGCGCAGAACTATGGCTACACCTTC. This codes for CASSPQGAQNYGYTF.

V is TRBV30 and J is TRBJ2-7, with a weak D call TRBD1 (6 bases). The CDR3 has 15 residues. V lost 4 bases to trimming and J lost 0 bases, with 16 bases between them. Germline V gives CDR1 GTSNPN, CDR2 SVGIG (reference sequence). The DNA for the CDR3 is TGTGCCTGGACTGGTCCAAACAGGGACTCCTACGAGCAGTACTTC. The encoded protein is CAWTGPNRDSYEQYF.

The V and J genes are TRBV18 and TRBJ1-5; D is undetermined. CDR1 and CDR2 (germline): KGHSH, LQKENI. The CDR3 runs 15 residues. V gave up 5 bases and J gave up 7 bases, with 18 bases separating them. The chain's CDR3 is CASSDLQVSGQPQHF. The CDR3 bases are TGTGCCAGCTCAGATCTTCAGGTGTCAGGACAGCCCCAGCATTTT.

The chain has TRBV6-1 and TRBJ1-2; TRBD1 agrees at 12 bases. J gave up 4 bases and V 5 bases, and 5 bases lay outside the gene matches. This CDR3 has 15 residues. Germline CDR1 MNHNS, CDR2 SASEGT. The CDR3 is CASSSGTGGPYGYTF. Written as DNA, the CDR3 is TGTGCCAGCAGTTCCGGGACAGGGGGCCCCTATGGCTACACCTTC.

The chain links TRBV6-1 to TRBJ1-3, with unresolved D. V was trimmed by 6 bases and J by 3 bases, leaving 9 bases between them. From germline, CDR1 is MNHNS and CDR2 SASEGT. The CDR3 has 13 residues. The CDR3 spells CASSSSGGNTIYF. The CDR3 nucleotides read TGTGCCAGCAGCTCGAGCGGTGGAAACACCATATATTTT.

The chain uses TRBV5-1 and TRBJ1-2, with D unclear. The V gene's germline CDR1 is SGHRS and CDR2 YFSETQ. The CDR3 runs to 13 residues. V lost 5 bases and J lost 4, with 12 bases in between. This CDR3 is CASRFDMAYGYTF. The CDR3 bases are TGCGCCAGCAGGTTTGACATGGCCTATGGCTACACCTTC.

V and J are TRBV5-3 and TRBJ2-5; D might be TRBD2 (5 bases). TRBV5-3 is recorded as an ORF, its role being uncertain. Trimming left V 4 bases short and J 5 bases short, with 18 bases between. CDR3 size: 15 residues. The CDR3 DNA reads as TGTGCCAGAAGCAAAGACTATTTGCTTGGGGAGACCCAGTACTTC. Translation gives CARSKDYLLGETQYF.

The rearrangement joins TRBV6-1 to TRBJ2-5, with no clear D. The germline gives CDR1 MNHNS, CDR2 SASEGT. The CDR3 has 14 amino acids. Trimming shortened V by 6 bases and J by 5 bases, and 16 bases separated the two germline ends. CDR3 in amino acids: CASRVTQFYETQYF. The DNA of the CDR3 is TGTGCCAGCAGAGTAACACAGTTTTATGAGACCCAGTACTTC.

The gene calls are TRBV27 and TRBJ2-1; perhaps TRBD2 as D (5 bases). V dropped 3 bases and J dropped 3 bases, with 15 bases sitting between them. This CDR3 has 16 residues. In germline, CDR1 is MNHEY, CDR2 SMNVEV (reference sequence). The CDR3 coding sequence is TGTGCCAGCAGTTTGGTTCCAGCGGAAAGCTACAATGAGCAGTTCTTC. This codes for CASSLVPAESYNEQFF.

The chain links TRBV5-1 to TRBJ1-1, with 11 nucleotides matching TRBD1. CDR1 is SGHRS, CDR2 YFSETQ, per germline. V shed 4 bases, J shed 4 bases, and the junction held 21 bases outside the gene matches. The CDR3 length is 20 residues. The CDR3 loop is CASSKRFQIRDRGSGTEAFF. The CDR3 coding sequence is TGCGCCAGCAGCAAACGATTCCAAATACGGGACAGGGGGTCGGGCACTGAAGCTTTCTTT.

This rearrangement joins TRBV5-1 to TRBJ2-7; 8 bases map to TRBD2. CDR3 length: 15 residues. The germline V gene encodes CDR1 SGHRS and CDR2 YFSETQ. Trimming removed 3 bases from V and 4 bases from J; junction bases left unmatched: 9. CDR3 sequence reads: CASSYGSASGYEQYF. CDR3 nucleotides: TGCGCCAGCAGCTACGGCTCTGCTAGCGGGTACGAGCAGTACTTC.

This chain links TRBV2 with TRBJ2-3; D might be TRBD2 (6 bases). Germline V gene sequence: CDR1 SNHLY, CDR2 FYNNEI. The V and J ends lost 2 bases and 10 bases respectively, with 10 bases between them. The CDR3 has 12 residues. The CDR3 DNA is TGTGCCAGCAGTGAATCGGGAGAGGCGCAGTATTTT. This translates into CASSESGEAQYF.

The rearrangement links TRBV11-3 to TRBJ2-4; the D gene is possibly TRBD1 (5 bases). The germline V gene encodes CDR1 SGHNT and CDR2 YENEEA. Trimming pared 5 bases from V and 0 bases from J, leaving 14 bases between. The CDR3 has 16 amino acids. Here the CDR3 reads CASSPRVPIAKNIQYF. CDR3 nucleotides: TGTGCCAGCAGCCCCAGGGTTCCCATAGCCAAAAACATTCAGTACTTC.